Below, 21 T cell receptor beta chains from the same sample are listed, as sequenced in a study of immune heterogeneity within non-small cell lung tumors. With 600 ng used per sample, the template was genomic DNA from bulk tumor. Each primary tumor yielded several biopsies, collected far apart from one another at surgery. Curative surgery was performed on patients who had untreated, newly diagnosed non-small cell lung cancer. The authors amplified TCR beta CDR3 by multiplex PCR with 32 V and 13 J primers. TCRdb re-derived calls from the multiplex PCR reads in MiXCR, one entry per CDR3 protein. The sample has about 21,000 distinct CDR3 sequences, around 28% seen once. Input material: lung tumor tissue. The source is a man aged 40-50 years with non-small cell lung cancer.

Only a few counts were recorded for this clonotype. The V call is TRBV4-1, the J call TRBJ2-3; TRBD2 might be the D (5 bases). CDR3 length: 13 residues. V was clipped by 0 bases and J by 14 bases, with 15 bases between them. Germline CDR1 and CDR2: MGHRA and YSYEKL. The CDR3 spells CASSQDGEIRLYF. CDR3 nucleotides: TGCGCCAGCAGCCAAGATGGGGAGATAAGGTTGTATTTT.

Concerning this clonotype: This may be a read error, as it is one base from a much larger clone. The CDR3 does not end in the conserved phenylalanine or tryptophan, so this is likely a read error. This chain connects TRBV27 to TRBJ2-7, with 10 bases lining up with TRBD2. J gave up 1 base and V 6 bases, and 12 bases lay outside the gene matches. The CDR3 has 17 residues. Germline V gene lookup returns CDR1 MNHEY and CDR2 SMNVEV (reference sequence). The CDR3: CASSLQGRAGGSYEQYL. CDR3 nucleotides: TGTGCCAGCAGCTTGCAGGGGCGAGCGGGAGGGTCCTACGAGCAGTACTTA.

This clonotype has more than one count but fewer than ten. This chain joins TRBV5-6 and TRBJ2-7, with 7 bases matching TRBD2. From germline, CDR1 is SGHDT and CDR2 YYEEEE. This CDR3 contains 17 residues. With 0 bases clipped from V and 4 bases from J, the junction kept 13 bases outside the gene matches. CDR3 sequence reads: CASSLGAGGTTGYEQYF. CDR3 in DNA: TGTGCCAGCAGCTTGGGGGCCGGGGGGACTACCGGTTACGAGCAGTACTTC.

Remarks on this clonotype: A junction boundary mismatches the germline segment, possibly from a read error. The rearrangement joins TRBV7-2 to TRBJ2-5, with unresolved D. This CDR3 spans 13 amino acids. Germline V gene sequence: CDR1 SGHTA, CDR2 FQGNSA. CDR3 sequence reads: CASSLNRQKTQYF. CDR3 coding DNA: TGTGCCAGCAGCTTAAACCGCCAAAAGACCCAGTACTTC.

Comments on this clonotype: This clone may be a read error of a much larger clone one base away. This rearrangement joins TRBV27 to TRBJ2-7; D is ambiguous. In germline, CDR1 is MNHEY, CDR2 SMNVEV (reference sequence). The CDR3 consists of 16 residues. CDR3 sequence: CDSTKEYPGYSYEQYF. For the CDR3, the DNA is TGTGACAGCACTAAAGAGTATCCCGGCTACTCCTACGAGCAGTACTTC.

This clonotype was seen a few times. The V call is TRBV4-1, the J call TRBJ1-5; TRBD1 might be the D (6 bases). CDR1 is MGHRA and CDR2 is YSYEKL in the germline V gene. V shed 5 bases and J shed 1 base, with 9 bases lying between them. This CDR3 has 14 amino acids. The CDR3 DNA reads TGCGCCAGCAGCGGCACAGGGAGCAATCAGCCCCAGCATTTT. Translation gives CASSGTGSNQPQHF.

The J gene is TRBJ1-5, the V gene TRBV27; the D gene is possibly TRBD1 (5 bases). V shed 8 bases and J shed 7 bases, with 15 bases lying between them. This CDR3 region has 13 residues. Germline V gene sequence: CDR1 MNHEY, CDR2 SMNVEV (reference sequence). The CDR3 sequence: CASCSAGSQPQHF. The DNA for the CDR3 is TGTGCCAGCTGTAGCGCAGGGTCACAGCCCCAGCATTTT.

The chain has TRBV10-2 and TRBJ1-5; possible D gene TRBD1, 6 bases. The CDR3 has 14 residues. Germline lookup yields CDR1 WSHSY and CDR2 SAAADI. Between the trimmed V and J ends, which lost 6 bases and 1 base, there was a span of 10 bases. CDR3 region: CASRHRVSNQPQHF. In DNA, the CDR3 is TGCGCCAGCAGGCACAGGGTGAGCAATCAGCCCCAGCATTTT.

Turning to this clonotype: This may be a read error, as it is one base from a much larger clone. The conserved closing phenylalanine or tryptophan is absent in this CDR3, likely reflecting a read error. The chain's CDR3 is CSASDGLEQYL. The CDR3 nucleotides read TGCAGTGCTAGCGATGGGCTCGAGCAGTACTTA. The rearrangement uses TRBV20-1 and TRBJ2-7; D is uncertain. Germline V gives CDR1 DFQATT, CDR2 SNEGSKA (reference sequence). This CDR3 has 11 residues. Deletions cut 3 bases from V and 6 bases from J, with 9 bases between.

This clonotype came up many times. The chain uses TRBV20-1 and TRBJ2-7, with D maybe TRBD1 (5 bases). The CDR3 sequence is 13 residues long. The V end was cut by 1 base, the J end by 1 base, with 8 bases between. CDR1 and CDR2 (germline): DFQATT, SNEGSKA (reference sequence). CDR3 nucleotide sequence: TGCAGTGCTAGAGGTCAGGGTTCCTACGAGCAGTACTTC. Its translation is CSARGQGSYEQYF.

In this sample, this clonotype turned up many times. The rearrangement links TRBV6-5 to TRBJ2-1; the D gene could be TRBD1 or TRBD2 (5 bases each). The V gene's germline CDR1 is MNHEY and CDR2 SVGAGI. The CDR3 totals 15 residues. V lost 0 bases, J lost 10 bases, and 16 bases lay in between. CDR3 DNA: TGTGCCAGCAGTTACTCGGGACGTCGGTCAGAGGAGCAGTTCTTC. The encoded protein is CASSYSGRRSEEQFF.

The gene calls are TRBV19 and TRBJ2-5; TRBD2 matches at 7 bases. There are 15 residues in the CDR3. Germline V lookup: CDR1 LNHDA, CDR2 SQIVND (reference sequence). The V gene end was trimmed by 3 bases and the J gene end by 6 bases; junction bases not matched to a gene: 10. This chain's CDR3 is CASSMGGGGVQTQYF. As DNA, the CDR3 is TGTGCCAGTAGTATGGGGGGGGGAGGGGTCCAGACCCAGTACTTC.

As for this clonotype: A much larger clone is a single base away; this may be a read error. CDR3 sequence (DNA): TGTGCCTGCAGCCCCCGGGGGTCAAGCAATGAGCAGTTCTTC. This translates into CACSPRGSSNEQFF. The rearrangement joins TRBV27 to TRBJ2-1; a weak D match, TRBD2 (6 bases). CDR1 is MNHEY and CDR2 is SMNVEV in the germline V gene (reference sequence). The CDR3 loop spans 14 amino acids.

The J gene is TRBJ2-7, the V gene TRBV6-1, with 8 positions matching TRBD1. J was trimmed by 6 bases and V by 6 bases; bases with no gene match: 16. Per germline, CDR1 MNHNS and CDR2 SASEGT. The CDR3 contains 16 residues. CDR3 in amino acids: CASSPVDGQGASEQYF. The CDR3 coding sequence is TGTGCCAGCAGCCCCGTGGACGGGCAGGGGGCCTCCGAGCAGTACTTC.

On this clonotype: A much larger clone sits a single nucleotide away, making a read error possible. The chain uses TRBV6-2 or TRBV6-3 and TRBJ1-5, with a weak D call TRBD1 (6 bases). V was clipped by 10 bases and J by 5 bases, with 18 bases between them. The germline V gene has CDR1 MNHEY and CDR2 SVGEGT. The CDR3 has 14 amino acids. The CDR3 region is CATHPGQWYQPQHF. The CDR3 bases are TGTGCCACCCACCCCGGACAGTGGTATCAGCCCCAGCATTTT.

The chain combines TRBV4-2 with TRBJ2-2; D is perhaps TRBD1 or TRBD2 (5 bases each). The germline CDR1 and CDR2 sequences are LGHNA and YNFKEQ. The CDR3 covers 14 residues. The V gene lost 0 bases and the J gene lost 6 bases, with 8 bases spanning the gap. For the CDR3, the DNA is TGTGCCAGCAGCCAAGATGGGGGAGCCGGGGAGCTGTTTTTT. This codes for CASSQDGGAGELFF.

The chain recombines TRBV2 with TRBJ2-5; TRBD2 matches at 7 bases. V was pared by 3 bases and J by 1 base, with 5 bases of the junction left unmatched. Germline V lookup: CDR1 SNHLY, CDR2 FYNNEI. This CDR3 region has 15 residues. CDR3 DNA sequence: TGTGCCAGCAGTGATCGGCTAGCGGTCCAAGAGACCCAGTACTTC. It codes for CASSDRLAVQETQYF. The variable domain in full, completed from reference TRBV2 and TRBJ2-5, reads EPEVTQTPSHQVTQMGQEVILRCVPISNHLYFYWYRQILGQKVEFLVSFYNNEISEKSEIFDDQFSVERPDGSNFTLKIRSTKLEDSAMYFCASSDRLAVQETQYFGPGTRLLVL.

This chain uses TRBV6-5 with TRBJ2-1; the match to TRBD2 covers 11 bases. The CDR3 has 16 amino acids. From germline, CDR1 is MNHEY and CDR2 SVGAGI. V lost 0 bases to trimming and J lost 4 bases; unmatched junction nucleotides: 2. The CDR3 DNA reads TGTGCCAGCAGTTACTCCGGGACTAGCGGTTACAATGAGCAGTTCTTC. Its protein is CASSYSGTSGYNEQFF.

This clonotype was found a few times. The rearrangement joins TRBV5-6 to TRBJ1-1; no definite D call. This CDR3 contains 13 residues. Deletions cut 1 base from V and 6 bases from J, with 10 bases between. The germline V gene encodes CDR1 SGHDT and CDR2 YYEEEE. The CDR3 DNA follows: TGTGCCAGCAGCTTGCCAGGAGCTTCTGAAGCTTTCTTT. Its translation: CASSLPGASEAFF.

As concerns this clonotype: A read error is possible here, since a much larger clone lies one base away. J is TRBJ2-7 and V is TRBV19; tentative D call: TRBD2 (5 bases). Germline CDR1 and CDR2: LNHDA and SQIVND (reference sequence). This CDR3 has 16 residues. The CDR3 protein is CAISMSYLGGGYEQYF. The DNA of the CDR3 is TGTGCCATTAGTATGTCCTACCTAGGAGGTGGCTACGAGCAGTACTTC.

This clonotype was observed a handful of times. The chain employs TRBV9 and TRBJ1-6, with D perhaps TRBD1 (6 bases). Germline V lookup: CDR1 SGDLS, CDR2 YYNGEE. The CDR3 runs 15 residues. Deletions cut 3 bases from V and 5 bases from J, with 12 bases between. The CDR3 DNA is TGTGCCAGCAGCGGCCGGGACACCAATAATTCACCCCTCCACTTT. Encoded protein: CASSGRDTNNSPLHF.